A selection of T cell receptor beta chains follows, all from one sample in a study of cytomegalovirus exposure and HLA in healthy donors. Data came from immunoSEQ multiplex PCR; TCRdb stores just in-frame clones and leaves some out. The data contain about 150,000 clones, 73% of them seen just once; the ten biggest clones take up about 5.4%. The sequenced sample was PBMCs. Receptor source: a woman in her late teens or twenties in good health and CMV-seropositive. The CDR3 runs from the conserved cysteine through the conserved F or W. The order of the fields is D gene, J gene, clone size, V gene, CDR3 protein, CDR3 DNA. The D gene is left open where the match is weak. Size values are once, few and many counts, or a class for expanded clones, and some rows have none.

d_call: .; j_call: TRBJ2-6; clone_size: .; v_call: TRBV19; cdr3_aa: CASKNRSGSGANVLTF; cdr3_nt: TGTGCCAGTAAGAACAGGTCCGGCTCTGGGGCCAACGTCCTGACTTTC
d_call: TRBD1; j_call: TRBJ2-3; clone_size: .; v_call: TRBV14; cdr3_aa: CASSRGQGLGTQYF; cdr3_nt: TGTGCCAGCAGCCGGGGACAGGGCTTGGGTACGCAGTATTTT
d_call: TRBD1; j_call: TRBJ1-3; clone_size: .; v_call: TRBV4-1; cdr3_aa: CASSQDPGQGFSSSGNTIYF; cdr3_nt: TGCGCCAGCAGCCAAGATCCCGGACAGGGGTTTTCGAGCTCTGGAAACACCATATATTTT
d_call: .; j_call: TRBJ2-7; clone_size: .; v_call: TRBV19; cdr3_aa: CASSMGTYGWEQYF; cdr3_nt: TGTGCCAGTAGTATGGGGACATACGGGTGGGAGCAGTACTTC
d_call: .; j_call: TRBJ1-1; clone_size: .; v_call: TRBV4-3; cdr3_aa: CASSGQNTEAFF; cdr3_nt: TGCGCCAGCAGCGGACAGAACACTGAAGCTTTCTTT
d_call: .; j_call: TRBJ1-2; clone_size: .; v_call: TRBV5-1; cdr3_aa: CASSLESGANYGYTF; cdr3_nt: TGCGCCAGCAGCTTGGAGTCAGGGGCTAACTATGGCTACACCTTC
d_call: TRBD2; j_call: TRBJ2-2; clone_size: .; v_call: TRBV5-1; cdr3_aa: CASSLVASGGPNTGELFF; cdr3_nt: TGCGCCAGCAGCTTGGTAGCTAGCGGGGGGCCGAACACCGGGGAGCTGTTTTTT
d_call: .; j_call: TRBJ1-1; clone_size: .; v_call: TRBV27; cdr3_aa: CASSLVGATTEAFF; cdr3_nt: TGTGCCAGCAGTTTGGTAGGGGCGACCACTGAAGCTTTCTTT
d_call: TRBD1; j_call: TRBJ2-1; clone_size: .; v_call: TRBV7-9; cdr3_aa: CASSSDRGNEQFF; cdr3_nt: TGTGCCAGCAGCTCAGACAGGGGCAATGAGCAGTTCTTC
d_call: TRBD1; j_call: TRBJ1-6; clone_size: .; v_call: TRBV4-1; cdr3_aa: CASSQQHRGRNNSPLHF; cdr3_nt: TGCGCCAGCAGCCAACAACACAGGGGGCGCAATAATTCACCCCTCCACTTT
d_call: .; j_call: TRBJ2-1; clone_size: .; v_call: TRBV18; cdr3_aa: CASSPGWDLTNEQFF; cdr3_nt: TGTGCCAGCTCACCAGGGTGGGACTTAACCAATGAGCAGTTCTTC
d_call: .; j_call: TRBJ1-5; clone_size: once; v_call: TRBV19; cdr3_aa: CASSIATAYSNQPQHF; cdr3_nt: TGTGCCAGTAGTATTGCTACAGCCTATAGCAATCAGCCCCAGCATTTT
d_call: TRBD2; j_call: TRBJ2-3; clone_size: few; v_call: TRBV6-1; cdr3_aa: CASRLLAGGPDTQYF; cdr3_nt: TGTGCCAGCAGACTCCTAGCGGGGGGGCCAGATACGCAGTATTTT
d_call: .; j_call: TRBJ2-7; clone_size: few; v_call: TRBV30; cdr3_aa: CAWSPGYEQYF; cdr3_nt: TGTGCCTGGAGCCCGGGCTACGAGCAGTACTTC
d_call: .; j_call: TRBJ1-2; clone_size: few; v_call: TRBV4-3; cdr3_aa: CASSQEVGGFYGYTF; cdr3_nt: TGCGCCAGCAGCCAAGAGGTCGGGGGGTTCTATGGCTACACCTTC
d_call: .; j_call: TRBJ1-2; clone_size: once; v_call: TRBV6-5; cdr3_aa: CASTPSRGGRSGCTF; cdr3_nt: TGTGCCAGCACCCCCAGTAGGGGGGGTCGGAGCGGCTGCACCTTC